Given below is one T cell receptor beta chain in context. This entry is derived from a study of CD8+ T cells in alopecia areata. Extracted RNA was reverse transcribed, and the resulting cDNA served as sequencing template. Method: immunoSEQ multiplex PCR; TCRdb's copy keeps in-frame clones and lacks some. The sample has about 130,000 clones, approximately 49% seen once. Trimming stripped 0 bases from V and 3 bases from J, with 9 bases between. The CDR3 contains 13 residues. In germline, CDR1 is GTSNPN, CDR2 SVGIG (reference sequence). Sequencing was performed on CD8+ T cells sorted from blood, taken at week 0. The receptor's source is a human donor with alopecia areata. The gene calls are TRBV30 and TRBJ2-7; tentative D call: TRBD1 (5 bases). The CDR3: CAWSVSGNYEQYF. DNA of the CDR3: TGTGCCTGGAGTGTATCAGGGAACTACGAGCAGTACTTC.